A single sample is the source of the 20 T cell receptor beta chains below, sequenced in a study of control samples from healthy donors and cancer patients (dated by TCRdb to between 2020 and 2021). Library method: the immunoSEQ multiplex PCR assay. TCRdb took over this immuneACCESS table, retaining in-frame rearrangements with V and J assigned. Such tables are incomplete; in checked studies, under half of the missing clones stem from an unresolved V gene, and the remainder is unexplained. The sample contains around 75,000 clones, over 75% of them found a single time. In total, the top ten clones hold 28% of the sample. Sequencing used blood. These receptor sequences come from a man between 45 and 60 years old in good health.

The V call is TRBV29-1, the J call TRBJ1-2, with TRBD1 matching 9 bases. V lost 4 bases and J lost 7; bases outside the gene matches: 4. Germline values: CDR1 SQVTM, CDR2 ANQGSEA. The CDR3 is 12 residues long. CDR3 residues: CSVGDRAGGYTF. As DNA, the CDR3 is TGCAGCGTTGGGGACAGGGCGGGTGGCTACACCTTC.

This clone turned up a few times. The V and J genes are TRBV2 and TRBJ1-4; unclear D gene. From germline, CDR1 is SNHLY and CDR2 FYNNEI. Between the trimmed V and J ends, which lost 10 bases and 10 bases, there was a span of 13 bases. The CDR3 sequence is 11 residues long. CDR3 loop: CATWTAGKLFF. The CDR3 DNA follows: TGTGCCACGTGGACTGCCGGAAAACTGTTTTTT.

The V and J genes are TRBV21-1 and TRBJ2-5; the table's D gene call, TRBD2, was not cross checked with the DNA. TRBV21-1 is a documented pseudogene. This CDR3 contains 15 residues. The CDR3 region has the DNA TGTGCCAGCAGATTCCTGTTAATATTCCAAGAGACCCAGTACTTC. Translating it yields CASRFLLIFQETQYF.

This clone was seen only once. The chain joins TRBV7-8 to TRBJ1-5; a weak D match, TRBD1 (5 bases). Germline V gene sequence: CDR1 SGHVS, CDR2 FQNEAQ. V was shortened by 5 bases and J by 7 bases, with 12 bases between the two germline ends. The CDR3 extends over 13 amino acids. The CDR3 nucleotides read TGTGCCAGCAGCCGACGGGGGAGCCAGCCCCAGCATTTT. Translating it yields CASSRRGSQPQHF.

The chain links TRBV28 to TRBJ2-6; D not resolved. V lost 6 bases to trimming and J lost 0 bases, with 3 bases between them. Germline V lookup: CDR1 MDHEN, CDR2 SYDVKM. The CDR3 sequence is 13 residues long. The CDR3 coding sequence is TGTGCCAGCAGCCGCTCTGGGGCCAACGTCCTGACTTTC. Residues: CASSRSGANVLTF.

With respect to this clone: The germline gene is not matched at one end of the junction; a read error may be the cause. The genes are TRBV7-7 and TRBJ2-5; D is possibly TRBD1 (6 bases). Germline lookup yields CDR1 SSHAT and CDR2 FNYEAQ (reference sequence). This CDR3 has 16 residues. DNA of the CDR3: TGTGCTAGCAGCTTAGGTACAGGGCAACTTGGGGAGACCCAGTACTTC. This sequence encodes CASSLGTGQLGETQYF.

V usage is TRBV4-2 and J usage is TRBJ2-7; D possibly uses TRBD1 or TRBD2 (5 bases each). This CDR3 has 14 amino acids. Germline V CDR1 and CDR2: LGHNA, YNFKEQ. The germline V and J ends were trimmed by 4 bases and 3 bases, with 13 bases remaining between them. CDR3 in DNA: TGTGCCAGCAGCCCCCGGGGCCCCCTCTACGAGCAGTACTTC. This encodes CASSPRGPLYEQYF.

The chain employs TRBV20-1 and TRBJ2-5; D is ambiguous. Germline V CDR1 and CDR2: DFQATT, SNEGSKA (reference sequence). V was cut by 3 bases and J by 2 bases, with 13 bases left in between. The CDR3 totals 14 residues. CDR3: CSASVVGLQETQYF. CDR3 sequence (DNA): TGCAGTGCTAGTGTAGTTGGGTTACAAGAGACCCAGTACTTC.

V usage is TRBV5-1 and J usage is TRBJ1-1; 12 bases align to TRBD1. Germline V gene sequence: CDR1 SGHRS, CDR2 YFSETQ. V shed 4 bases, J shed 5 bases, and the junction held 15 bases outside the gene matches. The CDR3 contains 18 residues. CDR3 region: CASSLIKGQGAGRTEAFF. The CDR3 nucleotides read TGCGCCAGCAGCCTCATCAAGGGACAGGGGGCAGGAAGGACTGAAGCTTTCTTT.

This chain connects TRBV20-1 to TRBJ1-1; perhaps TRBD1 as D (6 bases). Germline V CDR1 and CDR2: DFQATT, SNEGSKA (reference sequence). Deletions cut 5 bases from V and 6 bases from J, with 10 bases between. The CDR3 has 11 residues. The CDR3 nucleotides read TGCAGTGCTGTGCCAGGGGCTGAAGCTTTCTTT. Translated: CSAVPGAEAFF.

In its sample, this clone was seen a few times. The rearrangement uses TRBV7-2 and TRBJ1-2; D is uncertain. The V end was cut by 2 bases, the J end by 2 bases, with 9 bases between. The CDR3 runs 14 residues. Germline V gives CDR1 SGHTA, CDR2 FQGNSA. The CDR3 DNA is TGTGCCAGCAGCTTAATGTCAGAGAACTATGGCTACACCTTC. As protein: CASSLMSENYGYTF.

There are a few counts of this clone. The CDR3 nucleotides read TGCGCCAGCAGCTTGGCGATCTACAATGAGCAGTTCTTC. Amino acids: CASSLAIYNEQFF. J is TRBJ2-1 and V is TRBV5-1; D not resolved. Germline lookup yields CDR1 SGHRS and CDR2 YFSETQ. The CDR3 sequence is 13 residues long. V dropped 0 bases and J dropped 3 bases, with 4 bases sitting between them.

As DNA, the CDR3 is TGTGCCAGCAGCCCCGTCTGGCAGTCAAATTCACCCCTCCACTTT. Amino acid sequence: CASSPVWQSNSPLHF. The chain couples TRBV11-2 to TRBJ1-6; D call uncertain. In germline, CDR1 is SGHAT, CDR2 FQNNGV. This CDR3 region has 15 residues. V was cut by 5 bases and J by 7 bases, with 15 bases left in between.

The rearrangement uses TRBV24-1 and TRBJ2-5, with TRBD2 matching 9 bases. This CDR3 region has 15 residues. CDR1 KGHDR and CDR2 SFDVKD come from the germline V gene. Trimming took 5 bases from V and 3 from J; bases not matched to a gene: 6. CDR3 amino acids: CATSATTSGEETQYF. For the CDR3, the DNA is TGTGCCACCAGTGCCACGACTAGCGGAGAAGAGACCCAGTACTTC.

The J gene is TRBJ2-6, the V gene TRBV24-1, with 14 bases aligning to TRBD2. This CDR3 region has 19 residues. V lost 3 bases, J lost 0 bases, and 3 bases stayed unmatched. CDR1 and CDR2 (germline): KGHDR, SFDVKD. The CDR3 bases are TGTGCCACCAGTGATAGGGGACTAGCGGGAGACTCTGGGGCCAACGTCCTGACTTTC. Amino acids: CATSDRGLAGDSGANVLTF.

This clone was seen once. The chain links TRBV7-3 to TRBJ2-1; 10 positions match TRBD2. This CDR3 region has 17 residues. The V gene end was trimmed by 1 base and the J gene end by 5 bases; junction bases not matched to a gene: 8. CDR1 SGHTA and CDR2 FQGTGA come from the germline V gene. CDR3 residues: CASSLRGSSGGNNEQFF. CDR3 coding DNA: TGTGCCAGCAGCTTAAGGGGATCTAGCGGGGGAAACAATGAGCAGTTCTTC.

The chain links TRBV5-4 to TRBJ1-4; no clear D. V was cut by 2 bases and J by 5 bases, with 10 bases left in between. In germline, CDR1 is SGHNT, CDR2 YYREEE (reference sequence). This CDR3 comprises 14 residues. This CDR3 reads CASSFSGYNEKLFF. DNA for the CDR3: TGTGCCAGCAGCTTTTCTGGGTACAATGAAAAACTGTTTTTT.

V gene TRBV5-1 combines with J gene TRBJ2-7; no clear D. Trimming stripped 3 bases from V and 6 bases from J, with 13 bases between. This CDR3 is built from 13 residues. CDR1 and CDR2 from the germline V gene are SGHRS and YFSETQ. DNA of the CDR3: TGCGCCAGCAGCTCCGAACGGGTAAGCGAGCAGTACTTC. Its translation: CASSSERVSEQYF.

The chain combines TRBV15 with TRBJ1-3; 10 bases are shared with TRBD1. This CDR3 has 18 amino acids. V gave up 0 bases and J gave up 0 bases; unmatched junction bases: 5. Looked up from germline, CDR1 is LNHNV and CDR2 is YYDKDF (reference sequence). The CDR3 is CATSRDGTGVSSGNTIYF. The CDR3 DNA is TGTGCCACCAGCAGAGATGGGACAGGGGTGAGCTCTGGAAACACCATATATTTT.

The V call is TRBV11-2, the J call TRBJ1-3, with D maybe TRBD1 (6 bases). Trimming shortened V by 4 bases and J by 1 base, and 14 bases separated the two germline ends. The length of the CDR3 is 16 residues. Looked up from germline, CDR1 is SGHAT and CDR2 is FQNNGV. Here the CDR3 DNA reads TGTGCCAGCAGCTCATTACAGGGCGCGTCTGGAAACACCATATATTTT. Residues: CASSSLQGASGNTIYF.